This passage covers 18 T cell receptor beta chains from one sample sequenced in a study of shared clonotypes between healthy human individuals. Data came from immunoSEQ multiplex PCR; TCRdb stores just in-frame clones and leaves some out. The table includes about 2,500,000 clones, about 92% detected once. Source material: naive CD4+ T cells sorted from blood. Regarding subset: CD45RA+ positively selected. The receptor set was obtained from a young man in good health.

The chain has TRBV11-2 and TRBJ2-7, with D maybe TRBD2 (6 bases). The CDR3 is 13 amino acids. Germline-derived CDR1 and CDR2 are SGHAT and FQNNGV. Between the trimmed V and J ends, which lost 6 bases and 7 bases, there was a span of 16 bases. The CDR3 DNA follows: TGTGCCAGCAGTCCCCGGGGACTTCGGGAGCAGTACTTC. This codes for CASSPRGLREQYF.

The chain is built from TRBV30 and TRBJ2-7, with unresolved D. The CDR3 loop spans 14 amino acids. CDR1 and CDR2 from the germline V gene are GTSNPN and SVGIG (reference sequence). Trimming took 0 bases from V and 3 from J, leaving 12 bases between them. Here the CDR3 reads CAWSVGPPVYEQYF. CDR3 nucleotide sequence: TGTGCCTGGAGTGTAGGGCCCCCCGTCTACGAGCAGTACTTC. Supplemented by reference TRBV30 and TRBJ2-7, the full variable domain reads SQTIHQWPATLVQPVGSPLSLECTVEGTSNPNLYWYRQAAGRGLQLLFYSVGIGQISSEVPQNLSASRPQDRQFILSSKKLLLSDSGFYLCAWSVGPPVYEQYFGPGTRLTVT.

Worth noting for this clone: This specimen includes other DNA sequences encoding the same CDR3. V and J are TRBV5-1 and TRBJ2-5; TRBD2 matches at 7 bases. The germline V gene has CDR1 SGHRS and CDR2 YFSETQ. Losses at the gene ends were 4 bases for V and 1 base for J; bases not matched to a gene: 4. The CDR3 runs 14 residues. CDR3 in DNA: TGCGCCAGCAGCAGCGGGACTTCCCAAGAGACCCAGTACTTC. Its translation is CASSSGTSQETQYF.

This sequence joins TRBV7-9 and TRBJ2-4, with TRBD1 as a possible D gene (7 bases). V was pared by 5 bases and J by 5 bases, with 13 bases between. This CDR3 has 14 amino acids. From germline, CDR1 is SEHNR and CDR2 FQNEAQ (reference sequence). This CDR3 is CASSGGQRENIQYF. CDR3 DNA: TGTGCCAGCAGCGGGGGACAGCGGGAAAACATTCAGTACTTC.

The chain is built from TRBV27 and TRBJ2-7; D may be TRBD1 (6 bases). V dropped 4 bases and J dropped 3 bases, with 16 bases sitting between them. CDR1 and CDR2 (germline): MNHEY, SMNVEV (reference sequence). The CDR3 loop spans 15 amino acids. This chain's CDR3 is CASSYDRKPNYEQYF. For the CDR3, the DNA is TGTGCCAGCAGTTACGACAGGAAGCCAAACTACGAGCAGTACTTC.

The rearrangement joins TRBV5-1 to TRBJ2-2, with D uncertain. The CDR3 is 15 residues long. Germline CDR1 is SGHRS and CDR2 is YFSETQ. Trimming left V 1 base short and J 4 bases short, with 11 bases between. The DNA of the CDR3 is TGCGCCAGCAGCTTGTGGGGATGGGGCACCGGGGAGCTGTTTTTT. Its translation: CASSLWGWGTGELFF.

This clone has just a few counts. V gene TRBV5-1 combines with J gene TRBJ1-1; D not resolved. The germline CDR1 and CDR2 sequences are SGHRS and YFSETQ. Trimming took off 0 bases at V and 5 bases at J, with 8 bases between the two ends. This CDR3 contains 13 residues. The CDR3 loop reads CASSLGEETEAFF. The CDR3 DNA reads as TGCGCCAGCAGCTTGGGAGAGGAAACTGAAGCTTTCTTT.

The chain has TRBV2 and TRBJ2-7; D is unresolved. CDR3 length: 12 amino acids. V lost 7 bases, J lost 6 bases, and 13 bases lay in between. The V gene's germline CDR1 is SNHLY and CDR2 FYNNEI. This chain's CDR3 is CASTGLPPEQYF. In DNA, the CDR3 is TGTGCCAGCACCGGGTTGCCGCCCGAGCAGTACTTC.

The rearrangement uses TRBV5-4 and TRBJ2-1; TRBD1 agrees at 7 bases. CDR1 is SGHNT, CDR2 YYREEE, per germline (reference sequence). The CDR3 contains 14 residues. Trimming took 4 bases from V and 6 from J; bases not matched to a gene: 7. CDR3 DNA sequence: TGTGCCAGCAGCCAAACGGACAGGAGCAATGAGCAGTTCTTC. It encodes CASSQTDRSNEQFF. The whole variable domain, filled in from reference TRBV5-4 and TRBJ2-1, reads ETGVTQSPTHLIKTRGQQVTLRCSSQSGHNTVSWYQQALGQGPQFIFQYYREEENGRGNFPPRFSGLQFPNYSSELNVNALELDDSALYLCASSQTDRSNEQFFGPGTRLTVL.

V gene TRBV6-5 combines with J gene TRBJ2-5, with TRBD2 matching over 9 bases. Germline CDR1 is MNHEY and CDR2 is SVGAGI. The CDR3 contains 16 residues. V trimming: 4 bases; J trimming: 2 bases; junction bases outside the gene matches: 8. CDR3 sequence reads: CASSFGRLAAQETQYF. DNA for the CDR3: TGTGCCAGCAGTTTTGGACGACTAGCGGCACAAGAGACCCAGTACTTC.

A single count supports this clone. The rearrangement links TRBV5-1 to TRBJ2-7; TRBD1 agrees at 8 bases. The germline V gene has CDR1 SGHRS and CDR2 YFSETQ. The CDR3 length is 14 residues. V was clipped by 0 bases and J by 6 bases; unmatched bases: 5. As DNA, the CDR3 is TGCGCCAGCAGCTTGGGGCAGGGGGCAGCCGAGCAGTACTTC. This gives the protein CASSLGQGAAEQYF. Together with reference TRBV5-1 and TRBJ2-7, the CDR3 gives the full variable domain: KAGVTQTPRYLIKTRGQQVTLSCSPISGHRSVSWYQQTPGQGLQFLFEYFSETQRNKGNFPGRFSGRQFSNSRSEMNVSTLELGDSALYLCASSLGQGAAEQYFGPGTRLTVT.

V is TRBV9 and J is TRBJ2-7; 9 bases align to TRBD1. Germline values: CDR1 SGDLS, CDR2 YYNGEE. After removal of 3 bases from V and 3 bases from J, the junction contained 10 bases not matched to a gene. The length of the CDR3 is 16 residues. The chain's CDR3 is CASSGGQGRSLYEQYF. CDR3 nucleotide sequence: TGTGCCAGCAGCGGAGGACAGGGGAGATCCCTCTACGAGCAGTACTTC.

The V call is TRBV30, the J call TRBJ2-1; D may be TRBD2 (5 bases). The V end was cut by 2 bases, the J end by 0 bases, with 26 bases between. This CDR3 spans 20 amino acids. Germline V CDR1 and CDR2: GTSNPN, SVGIG (reference sequence). Written as DNA, the CDR3 is TGTGCCTGGAGTCGATCGCGGGCCTTGGGCCGAGCAAGCTCCTACAATGAGCAGTTCTTC. Translated, it gives CAWSRSRALGRASSYNEQFF.

This chain uses TRBV6-5 with TRBJ1-6; 7 positions match TRBD1. Germline V gene data show CDR1 as MNHEY and CDR2 as SVGAGI. V dropped 6 bases and J dropped 5; count of bases not matched to a gene: 7. CDR3 length: 15 residues. The CDR3 DNA follows: TGTGCCAGCAGGAAAGGGGGCGCCGATAATTCACCCCTCCACTTT. This sequence encodes CASRKGGADNSPLHF.

V is TRBV4-1 and J is TRBJ2-5, with 8 bases fitting TRBD2. Germline V gene data show CDR1 as MGHRA and CDR2 as YSYEKL. This CDR3 contains 17 residues. J was trimmed by 7 bases and V by 2 bases; bases with no gene match: 15. The DNA for the CDR3 is TGCGCCAGCAGCCAACCCCTCCGGGACGGCCTAGCGGGGACCCAGTACTTC. The encoded protein is CASSQPLRDGLAGTQYF.

The gene calls are TRBV4-1 and TRBJ2-1, with 12 bases that match TRBD2. This CDR3 has 16 amino acids. V trimming: 2 bases; J trimming: 9 bases; junction bases outside the gene matches: 8. Looked up from germline, CDR1 is MGHRA and CDR2 is YSYEKL. The CDR3 DNA reads TGCGCCAGCAGCCAAAAACTAGCGGGGGGAACGTTTGAGCAGTTCTTC. Protein sequence: CASSQKLAGGTFEQFF.

The V call is TRBV5-1, the J call TRBJ2-3; 8 bases map to TRBD1. There are 16 residues in the CDR3. V was pared by 2 bases and J by 4 bases, with 9 bases of the junction left unmatched. From germline, CDR1 is SGHRS and CDR2 YFSETQ. CDR3 bases: TGCGCCAGCAGCTTTGAACCGACAGGGGCTGCAGATACGCAGTATTTT. Translated, it gives CASSFEPTGAADTQYF. Full variable domain (rest looked up from reference TRBV5-1 and TRBJ2-3): KAGVTQTPRYLIKTRGQQVTLSCSPISGHRSVSWYQQTPGQGLQFLFEYFSETQRNKGNFPGRFSGRQFSNSRSEMNVSTLELGDSALYLCASSFEPTGAADTQYFGPGTRLTVL.

This chain uses TRBV7-3 with TRBJ1-1; D is perhaps TRBD1 (5 bases). This CDR3 region has 14 residues. Germline CDR1 SGHTA, CDR2 FQGTGA. Trimming pared 3 bases from V and 2 bases from J, leaving 10 bases between. In DNA, the CDR3 is TGTGCCAGCAGCTTGGCGGGACCCAACACTGAAGCTTTCTTT. Translated, it gives CASSLAGPNTEAFF.